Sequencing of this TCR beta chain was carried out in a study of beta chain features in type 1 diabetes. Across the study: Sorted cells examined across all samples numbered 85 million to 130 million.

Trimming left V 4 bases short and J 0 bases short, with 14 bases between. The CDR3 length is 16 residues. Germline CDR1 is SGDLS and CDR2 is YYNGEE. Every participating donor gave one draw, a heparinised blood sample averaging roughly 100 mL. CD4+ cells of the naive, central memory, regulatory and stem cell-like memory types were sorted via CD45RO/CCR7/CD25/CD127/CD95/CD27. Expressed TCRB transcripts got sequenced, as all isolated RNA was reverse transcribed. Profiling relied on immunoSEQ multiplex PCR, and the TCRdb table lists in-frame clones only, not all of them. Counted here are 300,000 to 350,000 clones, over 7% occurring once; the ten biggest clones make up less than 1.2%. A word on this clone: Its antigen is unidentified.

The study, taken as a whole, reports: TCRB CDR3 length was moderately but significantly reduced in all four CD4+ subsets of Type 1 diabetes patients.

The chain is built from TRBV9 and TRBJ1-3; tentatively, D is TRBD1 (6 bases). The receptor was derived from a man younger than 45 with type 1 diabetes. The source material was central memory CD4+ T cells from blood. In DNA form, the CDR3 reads TGTGCCAGCAGCTTATCGACAGGCGGCTCTGGAAACACCATATATTTT. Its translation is CASSLSTGGSGNTIYF.